The 24 T cell receptor beta chains below all came from one sample that was sequenced in a study of molecular identifiers for immune sequencing clone quantification. One entry per CDR3 protein results from TCRdb running MiXCR on the PCR reads. The sample shows roughly 630,000 distinct CDR3 sequences, approximately 24% of them seen only once. Material for sequencing was naive CD8+ T cells from blood, with Jurkat cell RNA spiked in. Subset specified: FACS-sorted CD8+CD4-CCR7+CD45RA+ naive T cells. The receptors shown here come from a human donor in good health. Some libraries in this study had Jurkat cell RNA spiked in.

This clonotype was seen a handful of times. The CDR3 DNA follows: TGCAGTGCTCCCTCGACTAGCGGGCCCTACAATGAGCAGTTCTTC. It is translated as CSAPSTSGPYNEQFF. The gene calls are TRBV20-1 and TRBJ2-1; TRBD2 aligns across 10 bases. The V and J ends lost 5 bases and 2 bases, in that order; junction bases with no gene match: 6. The CDR3 is 15 amino acids. Germline-derived CDR1 and CDR2 are DFQATT and SNEGSKA (reference sequence).

This clonotype was seen ten or more times. This chain joins TRBV5-1 and TRBJ1-5, with 9 bases aligning to TRBD1. The CDR3 runs 16 residues. Germline V gene sequence: CDR1 SGHRS, CDR2 YFSETQ. V shed 0 bases, J shed 2 bases, and the junction held 3 bases outside the gene matches. This CDR3 is CASSLGDREGNQPQHF. The CDR3 DNA sequence: TGCGCCAGCAGCTTGGGGGACAGGGAAGGCAATCAGCCCCAGCATTTT. The full variable domain, completed using reference TRBV5-1 and TRBJ1-5, is KAGVTQTPRYLIKTRGQQVTLSCSPISGHRSVSWYQQTPGQGLQFLFEYFSETQRNKGNFPGRFSGRQFSNSRSEMNVSTLELGDSALYLCASSLGDREGNQPQHFGDGTRLSIL.

As for this clonotype: This may come from a read error, since a much larger clone is one base off. The chain carries TRBV14 and TRBJ1-2, with D unresolved. The CDR3 covers 16 residues. The V gene's germline CDR1 is SGHDN and CDR2 FVKESK. The CDR3 region is CASSQVFDQANYDYTF. The CDR3 DNA is TGTGCCAGCAGCCAAGTATTCGATCAAGCTAACTATGACTACACCTTC.

Comment on this clonotype: At one boundary the junction diverges from the germline segment, which might be a read error. The V and J genes are TRBV12-3 or TRBV12-4 and TRBJ2-3; the D is unclear. The CDR3 contains 11 residues. The chain's CDR3 is CASSFTDTQCF. As DNA, the CDR3 is TGTGCCAGCAGTTTCACGGATACGCAGTGTTTT.

This clonotype has just a few counts. The chain combines TRBV27 with TRBJ2-3, with TRBD2 as a possible D gene (7 bases). From germline, CDR1 is MNHEY and CDR2 SMNVEV (reference sequence). The CDR3 totals 14 residues. The V gene lost 8 bases and the J gene lost 3 bases, with 15 bases spanning the gap. The CDR3 DNA follows: TGTGCCAGCTCGTTCGGGGGGCTAACAGATACGCAGTATTTT. As protein: CASSFGGLTDTQYF.

The chain is built from TRBV12-5 and TRBJ1-1, with 8 bases lining up with TRBD1. Germline V lookup: CDR1 LGHNT, CDR2 FRNRAP. The CDR3 consists of 15 residues. The V and J ends lost 1 base and 6 bases, in that order; junction bases with no gene match: 7. The CDR3 coding sequence is TGTGCTAGTGGTTTGGGGACAGGGAACAACGCTGAAGCTTTCTTT. Translation gives CASGLGTGNNAEAFF.

This clonotype was counted ten times or more. V and J are TRBV2 and TRBJ1-2; 8 bases are a match to TRBD1. Germline CDR1 SNHLY, CDR2 FYNNEI. Trimming cost V 7 bases and J 10 bases; bases outside gene matches: 14. The CDR3 is 14 amino acids. The DNA of the CDR3 is TGTGCCAGCAACTCATTGCCGGGACAGGACTACTACACCTTC. Translated, it gives CASNSLPGQDYYTF.

V is TRBV29-1 and J is TRBJ2-1, with 11 bases matching TRBD2. This CDR3 comprises 17 residues. Germline CDR1 and CDR2: SQVTM and ANQGSEA. The V and J ends lost 4 bases and 0 bases, in that order; junction bases with no gene match: 8. DNA for the CDR3: TGCAGCGTTGCATTTACTAGCGGGAGTTTCTCCTACAATGAGCAGTTCTTC. Amino acids: CSVAFTSGSFSYNEQFF.

This clonotype turned up a few times. DNA of the CDR3: TGTGCCAGCAGTGACTCGGCAGGGCGGACCGGGGAGCTGTTTTTT. Translated: CASSDSAGRTGELFF. The rearrangement uses TRBV6-4 and TRBJ2-2, with D possibly matching TRBD1 (5 bases). CDR1 MRHNA and CDR2 SNTAGT come from the germline V gene. The CDR3 extends over 15 amino acids. Trimming took off 0 bases at V and 5 bases at J, with 10 bases between the two ends.

This clonotype was seen ten or more times. V and J are TRBV20-1 and TRBJ2-5; 10 bases fit TRBD2. Germline V gene data show CDR1 as DFQATT and CDR2 as SNEGSKA (reference sequence). V lost 0 bases to trimming and J lost 6 bases; unmatched junction nucleotides: 7. The CDR3 is 15 residues long. The CDR3 here is CSARDPSGSVKTQYF. CDR3 bases: TGCAGTGCTAGAGATCCTAGCGGGAGTGTGAAGACCCAGTACTTC.

This clonotype was seen at least ten times. The chain uses TRBV12-3 or TRBV12-4 and TRBJ1-1; tentatively, D is TRBD1 (6 bases). The CDR3 totals 13 residues. V shed 8 bases and J shed 0 bases, with 10 bases lying between them. CDR3 DNA: TGTGCCAGCGTGGACAGTATGAACACTGAAGCTTTCTTT. This gives the protein CASVDSMNTEAFF.

This clonotype was seen just once. A much bigger clone sits one base away, suggesting this may be a read error. The CDR3 is CASSEPGSFSNTQCF. CDR3 nucleotide sequence: TGTGCCAGCAGTGAGCCGGGCTCCTTCTCAAATACGCAGTGTTTT. The chain is built from TRBV2 and TRBJ2-3; D not certain. CDR3 length: 15 residues. Germline values: CDR1 SNHLY, CDR2 FYNNEI. Based on the CDR3 plus reference TRBV2 and TRBJ2-3, the full variable domain is EPEVTQTPSHQVTQMGQEVILRCVPISNHLYFYWYRQILGQKVEFLVSFYNNEISEKSEIFDDQFSVERPDGSNFTLKIRSTKLEDSAMYFCASSEPGSFSNTQCFGPGTRLTVL.

As for this clonotype: One base away lies a much larger clone, so this may be a sequencing read error. This chain uses TRBV25-1 with TRBJ2-7, with D hard to call. The CDR3 extends over 12 amino acids. Germline V lookup: CDR1 MGHDK, CDR2 SYGVNS. CDR3: CASSSGSYEQHF. The CDR3, as DNA: TGTGCCAGCAGTAGTGGGTCGTACGAGCAGCACTTC.

The V call is TRBV27, the J call TRBJ2-7, with TRBD2 matching 11 bases. The CDR3 sequence is 16 residues long. J gave up 4 bases and V 6 bases, and 11 bases lay outside the gene matches. Per germline, CDR1 MNHEY and CDR2 SMNVEV (reference sequence). In DNA form, the CDR3 reads TGTGCCAGCAGGGAGAGAGGGACTAGCGGAATTTACGAGCAGTACTTC. Its translation: CASRERGTSGIYEQYF.

The gene calls are TRBV20-1 and TRBJ2-7, with TRBD2 matching 8 bases. Germline assignment: CDR1 DFQATT and CDR2 SNEGSKA (reference sequence). V trimming: 0 bases; J trimming: 2 bases; junction bases outside the gene matches: 6. The CDR3 loop spans 15 amino acids. CDR3 nucleotides: TGCAGTGCTAGAGATCAGCGGGGGCCAACCTACGAGCAGTACTTC. Translation: CSARDQRGPTYEQYF.

This clonotype was seen many times. The V gene is TRBV7-9, the J gene TRBJ2-7; D unclear. V was trimmed by 1 base and J by 2 bases, leaving 9 bases between them. This CDR3 region has 14 residues. Germline V gene sequence: CDR1 SEHNR, CDR2 FQNEAQ (reference sequence). DNA for the CDR3: TGTGCCAGCAGCTTAGGCCCCCGTCCCTACGAGCAGTACTTC. Amino acids: CASSLGPRPYEQYF.

This rearrangement joins TRBV4-1 to TRBJ2-1; 8 bases line up with TRBD2. Germline CDR1 and CDR2: MGHRA and YSYEKL. The CDR3 is made up of 17 amino acids. The ends lost 1 base at V and 4 bases at J; junction bases unmatched: 9. Here the CDR3 DNA reads TGCGCCAGCAGCCAAGTCGATCGGGGGGGCGGGTACAATGAGCAGTTCTTC. This sequence encodes CASSQVDRGGGYNEQFF.

This clonotype was observed a handful of times. J is TRBJ2-1 and V is TRBV20-1, with TRBD2 as a possible D gene (7 bases). The CDR3 is 14 residues long. Germline V gene data show CDR1 as DFQATT and CDR2 as SNEGSKA (reference sequence). Trimming pared 6 bases from V and 8 bases from J, leaving 20 bases between. The CDR3 protein is CSAKGLGGTYEQFF. Written as DNA, the CDR3 is TGCAGTGCGAAAGGACTAGGGGGGACCTATGAGCAGTTCTTC.

This clonotype was counted ten times or more. This chain uses TRBV5-6 with TRBJ2-3; D is uncertain. Germline CDR1 SGHDT, CDR2 YYEEEE. Trimming took off 1 base at V and 3 bases at J, with 12 bases between the two ends. There are 15 residues in the CDR3. CDR3 loop: CASSLRPRVTDTQYF. DNA for the CDR3: TGTGCCAGCAGCTTGAGGCCTAGGGTTACAGATACGCAGTATTTT.

In regard to this clonotype: One end of the junction does not line up with germline, which may come from a read error. The CDR3 reads CARSYAGVPDTQYF. DNA of the CDR3: TGTGCCCGCAGTTACGCGGGAGTCCCCGATACGCAGTATTTT. The chain joins TRBV6-2 or TRBV6-3 to TRBJ2-3; TRBD2 matches at 7 bases. CDR3 length equals 14 residues. Germline CDR1 and CDR2: MNHEY and SVGEGT.

At least ten counts were recorded for this clonotype. This chain connects TRBV29-1 to TRBJ1-1; D gene ambiguous. The CDR3 runs 11 residues. Germline V gene data show CDR1 as SQVTM and CDR2 as ANQGSEA. The CDR3 DNA follows: TGCAGTCTTAGAGATGGAACTGAAGCTTTCTTT. Its translation is CSLRDGTEAFF.

There are many counts of this clonotype. The V call is TRBV7-6, the J call TRBJ2-7, with 8 positions matching TRBD1. Germline V gene sequence: CDR1 SGHVS, CDR2 FNYEAQ. Trimming took 6 bases from V and 5 from J; bases not matched to a gene: 3. This CDR3 has 12 residues. CDR3 protein: CASSLTGDEQYF. The CDR3 nucleotides are TGTGCCAGCAGTTTGACAGGGGACGAGCAGTACTTC. The full variable domain, its missing parts supplied by reference TRBV7-6 and TRBJ2-7, is GAGVSQSPRYKVTKRGQDVALRCDPISGHVSLYWYRQALGQGPEFLTYFNYEAQQDKSGLPNDRFSAERPEGSISTLTIQRTEQRDSAMYRCASSLTGDEQYFGPGTRLTVT.

In the case of this clonotype: This may come from a read error, since a much larger clone is one base off. The chain recombines TRBV7-2 with TRBJ2-7; the D gene could be TRBD1 or TRBD2 (5 bases each). Trimming removed 3 bases at V and 6 bases at J, with 18 bases between. Germline V gene data show CDR1 as SGHTA and CDR2 as FQGNSA. This CDR3 comprises 15 residues. CDR3 amino acids: CASSFGADTMREQYF. The CDR3 bases are TGTGCCAGCAGCTTCGGGGCCGACACCATGCGCGAGCAGTACTTC.

The genes are TRBV20-1 and TRBJ2-2, with 14 bases lining up with TRBD2. Germline CDR1 reads DFQATT; CDR2 reads SNEGSKA (reference sequence). CDR3 length equals 16 residues. Losses at the gene ends were 5 bases for V and 5 bases for J; bases not matched to a gene: 7. The CDR3 bases are TGCAGTGCTTCAGGACTAGCGGGAGGTTATACCGGGGAGCTGTTTTTT. It encodes CSASGLAGGYTGELFF.